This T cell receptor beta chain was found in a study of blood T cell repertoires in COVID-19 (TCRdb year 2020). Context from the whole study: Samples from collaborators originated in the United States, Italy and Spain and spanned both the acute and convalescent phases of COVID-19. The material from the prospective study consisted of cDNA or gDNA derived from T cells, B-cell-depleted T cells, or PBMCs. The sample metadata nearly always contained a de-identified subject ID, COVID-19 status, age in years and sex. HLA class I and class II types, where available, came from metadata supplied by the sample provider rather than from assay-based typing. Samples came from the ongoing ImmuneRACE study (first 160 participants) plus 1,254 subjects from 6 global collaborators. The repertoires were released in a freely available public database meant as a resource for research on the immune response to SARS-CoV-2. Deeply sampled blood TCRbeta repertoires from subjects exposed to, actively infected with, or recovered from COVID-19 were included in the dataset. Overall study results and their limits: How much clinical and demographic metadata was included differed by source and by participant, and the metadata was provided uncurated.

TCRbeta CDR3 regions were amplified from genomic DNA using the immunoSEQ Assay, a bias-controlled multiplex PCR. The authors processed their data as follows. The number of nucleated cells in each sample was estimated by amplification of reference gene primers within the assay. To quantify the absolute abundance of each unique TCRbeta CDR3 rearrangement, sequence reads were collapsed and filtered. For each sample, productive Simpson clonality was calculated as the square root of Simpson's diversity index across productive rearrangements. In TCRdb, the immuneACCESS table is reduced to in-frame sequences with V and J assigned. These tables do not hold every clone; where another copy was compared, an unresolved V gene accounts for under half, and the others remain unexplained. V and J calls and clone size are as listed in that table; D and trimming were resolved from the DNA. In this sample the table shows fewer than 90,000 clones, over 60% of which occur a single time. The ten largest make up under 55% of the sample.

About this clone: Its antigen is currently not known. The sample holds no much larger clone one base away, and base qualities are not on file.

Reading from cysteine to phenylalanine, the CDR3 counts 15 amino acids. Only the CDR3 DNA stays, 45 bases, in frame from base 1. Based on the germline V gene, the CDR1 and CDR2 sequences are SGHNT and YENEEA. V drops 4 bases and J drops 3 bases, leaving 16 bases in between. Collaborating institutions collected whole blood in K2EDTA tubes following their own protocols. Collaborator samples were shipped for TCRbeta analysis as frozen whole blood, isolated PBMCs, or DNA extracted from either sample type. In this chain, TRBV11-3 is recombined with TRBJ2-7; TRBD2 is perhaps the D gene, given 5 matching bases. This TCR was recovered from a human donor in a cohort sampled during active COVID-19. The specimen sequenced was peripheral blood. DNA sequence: TGTGCCAGCAGCTCCCTATCACTAGGCTTCTACGAGCAGTACTTC. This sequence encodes CASSSLSLGFYEQYF.